This is a list of T cell receptor beta chains from one sample in a study of cytomegalovirus exposure and HLA in healthy donors. Sequenced by immunoSEQ multiplex PCR; TCRdb stores in-frame clones only, minus some. This sample carries about 130,000 clones, 75% to 85% of them seen once, and the ten largest clones take about 4%. The source material was PBMCs. The origin of the receptors is a woman in her thirties or forties in good health and CMV-seronegative. The CDR3 runs from the conserved cysteine through the conserved F or W. Fields, in order: CDR3 protein, CDR3 DNA, J gene, D gene, clone size, V gene. A D gene is named only where the DNA matches it firmly. Clone size is not always given. Where it is, it says once, few, many or a class for expanded clones.

cdr3_aa: CASSSLRTGSHEQYF
cdr3_nt: TGTGCCAGCAGTTCGCTCCGGACAGGGTCCCACGAGCAGTACTTC
j_call: TRBJ2-7
d_call: TRBD1
clone_size: -
v_call: TRBV5-8

cdr3_aa: CASSLSGTGFSYGYTF
cdr3_nt: TGTGCCAGCAGTTTATCCGGGACAGGTTTTTCCTATGGCTACACCTTC
j_call: TRBJ1-2
d_call: TRBD1
clone_size: -
v_call: TRBV28

cdr3_aa: CASSLSPGTAEAFF
cdr3_nt: TGCGCCAGCAGCTTGTCCCCCGGGACAGCTGAAGCTTTCTTT
j_call: TRBJ1-1
d_call: TRBD1
clone_size: -
v_call: TRBV5-1

cdr3_aa: CRLCQGRYNSPLHF
cdr3_nt: TGTCGCCTTTGTCAGGGGCGGTATAATTCACCCCTCCACTTT
j_call: TRBJ1-6
d_call: -
clone_size: -
v_call: TRBV6-1

cdr3_aa: CASSSDRGEQFF
cdr3_nt: TGTGCCAGCAGCTCCGACCGGGGTGAGCAGTTCTTC
j_call: TRBJ2-1
d_call: -
clone_size: -
v_call: TRBV11-3

cdr3_aa: CASSYFGGGNSPLHF
cdr3_nt: TGTGCCAGCAGTTATTTTGGCGGAGGAAATTCACCCCTCCACTTT
j_call: TRBJ1-6
d_call: -
clone_size: -
v_call: TRBV6-5

cdr3_aa: CASSLRGQGNTIYF
cdr3_nt: TGTGCCAGCAGTTTGAGGGGGCAAGGCAACACCATATATTTT
j_call: TRBJ1-3
d_call: TRBD1
clone_size: -
v_call: TRBV28

cdr3_aa: CASSGTRNTEAFF
cdr3_nt: TGTGCCAGCTCCGGGACACGGAACACTGAAGCTTTCTTT
j_call: TRBJ1-1
d_call: -
clone_size: -
v_call: TRBV19

cdr3_aa: CASSETVGYYGYTF
cdr3_nt: TGTGCCAGCAGTGAGACTGTGGGTTACTATGGCTACACCTTC
j_call: TRBJ1-2
d_call: -
clone_size: -
v_call: TRBV25-1

cdr3_aa: CASSSGTSGVSYNEQFF
cdr3_nt: TGCGCCAGCAGCTCCGGGACTAGCGGGGTTTCCTACAATGAGCAGTTCTTC
j_call: TRBJ2-1
d_call: TRBD2
clone_size: -
v_call: TRBV5-1

cdr3_aa: CASSGGGQGAYEQYF
cdr3_nt: TGCGCCAGCAGCGGGGGGGGACAGGGGGCTTACGAGCAGTACTTC
j_call: TRBJ2-7
d_call: TRBD1
clone_size: -
v_call: TRBV5-1

cdr3_aa: CASSPRAGGSTDTQYF
cdr3_nt: TGTGCCAGCAGCCCACGAGCGGGGGGGAGTACAGATACGCAGTATTTT
j_call: TRBJ2-3
d_call: TRBD2
clone_size: -
v_call: TRBV9

cdr3_aa: CASSLTFRDTQYF
cdr3_nt: TGTGCCAGCAGCTTAACATTTAGAGATACGCAGTATTTT
j_call: TRBJ2-3
d_call: -
clone_size: -
v_call: TRBV7-3

cdr3_aa: CSVEDRVPGGTEAFF
cdr3_nt: TGCAGCGTTGAGGACCGGGTCCCCGGGGGGACTGAAGCTTTCTTT
j_call: TRBJ1-1
d_call: -
clone_size: -
v_call: TRBV29-1

cdr3_aa: CASSPETGAVGYTF
cdr3_nt: TGTGCCAGCTCACCAGAGACAGGGGCAGTTGGCTACACCTTC
j_call: TRBJ1-2
d_call: TRBD1
clone_size: -
v_call: TRBV18

cdr3_aa: CASSQGFGAGNEQFF
cdr3_nt: TGTGCCAGCAGCCAAGGTTTTGGGGCTGGTAATGAGCAGTTCTTC
j_call: TRBJ2-1
d_call: -
clone_size: -
v_call: TRBV4-2

cdr3_aa: CASSSAELGYGYTF
cdr3_nt: TGTGCCAGCAGTTCCGCGGAATTAGGCTATGGCTACACCTTC
j_call: TRBJ1-2
d_call: -
clone_size: -
v_call: TRBV28

cdr3_aa: CASSSMGGYGYTF
cdr3_nt: TGTGCCAGCAGCTCCATGGGAGGCTATGGCTACACCTTC
j_call: TRBJ1-2
d_call: -
clone_size: once
v_call: TRBV7-9

cdr3_aa: CASSLTGFSGNTIYF
cdr3_nt: TGTGCCAGCAGTCTTACAGGGTTCTCTGGAAACACCATATATTTT
j_call: TRBJ1-3
d_call: -
clone_size: -
v_call: TRBV27

cdr3_aa: CASSLGASVSYEQYF
cdr3_nt: TGTGCCAGCAGTTTGGGGGCCTCTGTATCCTACGAGCAGTACTTC
j_call: TRBJ2-7
d_call: -
clone_size: -
v_call: TRBV28

cdr3_aa: CASSEAGLSNEKLFF
cdr3_nt: TGTGCCAGCAGTGAAGCGGGCCTGAGTAATGAAAAACTGTTTTTT
j_call: TRBJ1-4
d_call: -
clone_size: -
v_call: TRBV2

cdr3_aa: CASLLGGGQGNTEAFF
cdr3_nt: TGTGCCAGCCTCCTGGGGGGGGGACAGGGGAACACTGAAGCTTTCTTT
j_call: TRBJ1-1
d_call: TRBD1
clone_size: -
v_call: TRBV28

cdr3_aa: CASSSYGLNTEAFF
cdr3_nt: TGTGCCAGCAGCTCATACGGTTTGAACACTGAAGCTTTCTTT
j_call: TRBJ1-1
d_call: -
clone_size: once
v_call: TRBV7-8

cdr3_aa: CASSMIGLGGETQYF
cdr3_nt: TGTGCCAGTAGTATGATCGGGCTAGGCGGGGAGACCCAGTACTTC
j_call: TRBJ2-5
d_call: -
clone_size: -
v_call: TRBV19

cdr3_aa: CASSSFTGSSTGELFF
cdr3_nt: TGTGCCAGCAGCTCATTTACCGGGTCGAGCACCGGGGAGCTGTTTTTT
j_call: TRBJ2-2
d_call: -
clone_size: -
v_call: TRBV5-4

cdr3_aa: CASSLDVGQAYEQYF
cdr3_nt: TGTGCCAGCAGCTTAGACGTCGGCCAGGCCTACGAGCAGTACTTC
j_call: TRBJ2-7
d_call: -
clone_size: -
v_call: TRBV7-9

cdr3_aa: CASSLLMTGTGGYTF
cdr3_nt: TGTGCCAGCAGCTTGCTGATGACAGGGACGGGGGGCTACACCTTC
j_call: TRBJ1-2
d_call: TRBD1
clone_size: -
v_call: TRBV5-4

cdr3_aa: CASSGSGTGDPYGYTF
cdr3_nt: TGTGCCAGCAGTGGATCCGGGACAGGGGACCCCTATGGCTACACCTTC
j_call: TRBJ1-2
d_call: TRBD1
clone_size: -
v_call: TRBV28

cdr3_aa: CASSRGLAGETQYF
cdr3_nt: TGTGCCAGCAGCCGCGGACTAGCGGGGGAGACCCAGTACTTC
j_call: TRBJ2-5
d_call: TRBD2
clone_size: -
v_call: TRBV2

cdr3_aa: CASSLVSKHTEAFF
cdr3_nt: TGCGCCAGCAGCTTGGTTTCCAAGCACACTGAAGCTTTCTTT
j_call: TRBJ1-1
d_call: -
clone_size: few
v_call: TRBV5-1

cdr3_aa: CASSIASGAFYEQYF
cdr3_nt: TGTGCCAGTAGTATAGCTAGCGGGGCGTTCTACGAGCAGTACTTC
j_call: TRBJ2-7
d_call: TRBD2
clone_size: -
v_call: TRBV19

cdr3_aa: CASSLVGGKNEQYF
cdr3_nt: TGTGCCAGCAGCTTGGTAGGGGGCAAGAACGAGCAGTACTTC
j_call: TRBJ2-7
d_call: TRBD1
clone_size: -
v_call: TRBV5-4

cdr3_aa: CATSAGTGGRWEQYF
cdr3_nt: TGTGCCACCAGCGCAGGGACAGGGGGCCGGTGGGAGCAGTACTTC
j_call: TRBJ2-7
d_call: TRBD1
clone_size: -
v_call: TRBV15

cdr3_aa: CASSSGPSGLGEQFF
cdr3_nt: TGTGCCAGCAGCTCGGGTCCTAGTGGCCTCGGTGAGCAGTTCTTC
j_call: TRBJ2-1
d_call: -
clone_size: -
v_call: TRBV7-2